Below are 19 T cell receptor beta chains sequenced from a single sample in a study of CD8 T cells in Susac syndrome. RNA in amounts of roughly 0.5 to 1 ug was reverse transcribed with random hexamers. TCRdb re-called the immunoSEQ multiplex PCR reads with MiXCR, one entry per CDR3 protein. Of about 290,000 distinct CDR3 sequences listed, 75% to 85% are singletons. The sequenced sample consisted of CD8+ T cells from PBMCs. The receptors shown here come from a human donor with multiple sclerosis.

The chain is built from TRBV29-1 and TRBJ2-1; D is unclear. Germline V gives CDR1 SQVTM, CDR2 ANQGSEA. The V and J ends lost 5 bases and 5 bases respectively, with 7 bases between them. This CDR3 has 11 residues. The CDR3 loop is CSVRQNNEQFF. CDR3 in DNA: TGCAGCGTTCGGCAGAACAATGAGCAGTTCTTC.

The genes are TRBV6-5 and TRBJ2-1, with TRBD2 matching over 12 bases. The germline V gene encodes CDR1 MNHEY and CDR2 SVGAGI. The CDR3 consists of 15 residues. V dropped 7 bases and J dropped 6; count of bases not matched to a gene: 7. The DNA of the CDR3 is TGTGCCAGCATGTTGGGACTAGCGGGCGGCAATGAGCAGTTCTTC. Amino acid sequence: CASMLGLAGGNEQFF.

This clonotype was detected once. This chain connects TRBV6-6 to TRBJ2-7; no firm D call. The V end was cut by 7 bases, the J end by 0 bases, with 10 bases between. The CDR3 covers 13 residues. Germline V gene data show CDR1 as MNHNY and CDR2 as SVGAGI (reference sequence). CDR3 in amino acids: CASTPVDSYEQYF. The DNA of the CDR3 is TGTGCCAGCACCCCGGTAGACTCCTACGAGCAGTACTTC.

The V and J genes are TRBV27 and TRBJ1-1; D unclear. The ends were cut back, 5 bases at V and 1 base at J, with 11 bases in the middle. The CDR3 is 14 amino acids. Germline CDR1 reads MNHEY; CDR2 reads SMNVEV (reference sequence). CDR3 loop: CASSPSVGNTEAFF. In DNA, the CDR3 is TGTGCCAGCAGTCCCTCTGTAGGGAACACTGAAGCTTTCTTT.

The chain employs TRBV27 and TRBJ2-2, with D unresolved. Germline V gene sequence: CDR1 MNHEY, CDR2 SMNVEV (reference sequence). Trimming stripped 0 bases from V and 9 bases from J, with 8 bases between. This CDR3 region has 13 residues. CDR3 sequence reads: CASSLSGGRELFF. The DNA for the CDR3 is TGTGCCAGCAGTTTATCAGGTGGTAGGGAGCTGTTTTTT.

The chain links TRBV4-3 to TRBJ2-7; tentatively, D is TRBD2 (5 bases). This CDR3 contains 13 residues. From germline, CDR1 is LGHNA and CDR2 YSLEER. V gave up 0 bases and J gave up 3 bases, with 6 bases separating them. CDR3: CASSQDRDYEQYF. The CDR3 DNA reads as TGCGCCAGCAGCCAAGACCGGGACTACGAGCAGTACTTC.

This clonotype has a handful of counts. The V call is TRBV6-1, the J call TRBJ2-7; 10 nucleotides line up with TRBD1. CDR1 and CDR2 from the germline V gene are MNHNS and SASEGT. This CDR3 is built from 14 residues. Trimming cost V 6 bases and J 1 base; bases outside gene matches: 3. CDR3 in amino acids: CASRRDRGSYEQYF. In nucleotides, the CDR3 is TGTGCCAGCAGAAGGGACAGGGGTTCCTACGAGCAGTACTTC.

The chain recombines TRBV15 with TRBJ1-2, with no clear D. Germline V gene data show CDR1 as LNHNV and CDR2 as YYDKDF (reference sequence). The V end was cut by 4 bases, the J end by 8 bases, with 11 bases between. The CDR3 has 12 residues. In DNA form, the CDR3 reads TGTGCCACCAGCACCGACGCTTGGGGCTACACCTTC. Its translation is CATSTDAWGYTF.

The rearrangement joins TRBV13 to TRBJ2-5, with a possible D match to TRBD2 (5 bases). Germline V gene data show CDR1 as PRHDT and CDR2 as FYEKMQ (reference sequence). Trimming pared 1 base from V and 4 bases from J, leaving 10 bases between. This CDR3 is 14 amino acids long. The CDR3 DNA sequence: TGTGCCAGCAGCTTAGTTAATGAGGGAGAGACCCAGTACTTC. It specifies CASSLVNEGETQYF.

The gene calls are TRBV4-3 and TRBJ2-1; D unresolved. The germline V and J ends were trimmed by 0 bases and 3 bases, with 15 bases remaining between them. The CDR3 loop spans 17 amino acids. Germline V gene data show CDR1 as LGHNA and CDR2 as YSLEER. The CDR3 nucleotides read TGCGCCAGCAGCCAAGATCTCAGCAAAGCAGGCTACAATGAGCAGTTCTTC. Translating it yields CASSQDLSKAGYNEQFF.

The chain recombines TRBV30 with TRBJ1-5; D call uncertain. The CDR3 extends over 13 amino acids. Germline V lookup: CDR1 GTSNPN, CDR2 SVGIG (reference sequence). V lost 0 bases and J lost 6, with 9 bases in between. The CDR3: CAWSVGRLQPQHF. DNA of the CDR3: TGTGCCTGGAGTGTAGGCAGACTTCAGCCCCAGCATTTT.

As for this clonotype: A junction end diverges from the germline sequence, so it may reflect a read error. V is TRBV11-2 and J is TRBJ1-4; 11 bases fit TRBD1. The CDR3 covers 13 residues. Germline CDR1 is SGHAT and CDR2 is FQNNGV. DNA for the CDR3: TGTGCCAGCCGGACAGGGGGCTCGGATCTGATGGTTTTT. It yields the protein CASRTGGSDLMVF.

The chain carries TRBV3-1 and TRBJ2-7; D could derive from TRBD1 or TRBD2 (6 bases each). Trimming cost V 4 bases and J 2 bases, with 15 bases left between them. The CDR3 totals 15 residues. CDR1 and CDR2 from the germline V gene are LGHDT and YNNKEL (reference sequence). The CDR3 is CASSPGGTLAYEQYF. CDR3 nucleotides: TGTGCCAGCAGCCCCGGAGGGACACTTGCCTACGAGCAGTACTTC.

This sequence joins TRBV16 and TRBJ1-5, with D possibly TRBD1 on 5 matching bases. This CDR3 spans 17 amino acids. CDR1 is KGHSY and CDR2 is FQNENV in the germline V gene. V was clipped by 2 bases and J by 4 bases, with 18 bases between them. The CDR3 region has the DNA TGTGCCAGCAGCCAAACCCCCCGGACAACCCCAAATCAGCCCCAGCATTTT. It codes for CASSQTPRTTPNQPQHF.

The rearrangement uses TRBV27 and TRBJ2-2; D is unclear. Looked up from germline, CDR1 is MNHEY and CDR2 is SMNVEV (reference sequence). Deletions cut 5 bases from V and 2 bases from J, with 15 bases between. The CDR3 is made up of 16 amino acids. CDR3 nucleotides: TGTGCCAGCAGTGGTTTTGAGTCTAGTAACACCGGGGAGCTGTTTTTT. It is translated as CASSGFESSNTGELFF.

This clonotype was counted between two and nine times. The rearrangement uses TRBV6-1 and TRBJ2-7; D ambiguous. The germline gives CDR1 MNHNS, CDR2 SASEGT. The CDR3 is made up of 11 amino acids. The germline V and J ends were trimmed by 6 bases and 9 bases, with 12 bases remaining between them. The CDR3 sequence: CASREIRGQYF. In DNA form, the CDR3 reads TGTGCCAGCAGGGAAATACGTGGGCAGTACTTC.

The chain couples TRBV11-2 to TRBJ2-2; 14 nucleotides match TRBD2. Unmatched junction bases numbered 9, after V lost 5 bases and J lost 7 bases. The CDR3 has 17 residues. Germline-derived CDR1 and CDR2 are SGHAT and FQNNGV. The chain's CDR3 is CASSGDQGLAGDGELFF. The CDR3 bases are TGTGCCAGCAGCGGCGATCAGGGACTAGCGGGAGACGGGGAGCTGTTTTTT.

The chain recombines TRBV6-2 or TRBV6-3 with TRBJ1-5; D is ambiguous. Germline values: CDR1 MNHEY, CDR2 SVGEGT. Trimming removed 5 bases at V and 9 bases at J, with 20 bases between. CDR3 length: 15 amino acids. The DNA of the CDR3 is TGTGCCAGCAGTAAAGACCGGATCGAGGTTCCGCCCCAGCATTTT. It codes for CASSKDRIEVPPQHF.

The rearrangement links TRBV6-5 to TRBJ2-5, with D tentatively TRBD2 (5 bases). The CDR3 runs 15 residues. The ends were cut back, 5 bases at V and 2 bases at J, with 15 bases in the middle. Germline loops: CDR1 MNHEY, CDR2 SVGAGI. The CDR3 DNA reads as TGTGCCAGCAGTCTCGAGGGTTTCGTGCAAGAGACCCAGTACTTC. This codes for CASSLEGFVQETQYF.